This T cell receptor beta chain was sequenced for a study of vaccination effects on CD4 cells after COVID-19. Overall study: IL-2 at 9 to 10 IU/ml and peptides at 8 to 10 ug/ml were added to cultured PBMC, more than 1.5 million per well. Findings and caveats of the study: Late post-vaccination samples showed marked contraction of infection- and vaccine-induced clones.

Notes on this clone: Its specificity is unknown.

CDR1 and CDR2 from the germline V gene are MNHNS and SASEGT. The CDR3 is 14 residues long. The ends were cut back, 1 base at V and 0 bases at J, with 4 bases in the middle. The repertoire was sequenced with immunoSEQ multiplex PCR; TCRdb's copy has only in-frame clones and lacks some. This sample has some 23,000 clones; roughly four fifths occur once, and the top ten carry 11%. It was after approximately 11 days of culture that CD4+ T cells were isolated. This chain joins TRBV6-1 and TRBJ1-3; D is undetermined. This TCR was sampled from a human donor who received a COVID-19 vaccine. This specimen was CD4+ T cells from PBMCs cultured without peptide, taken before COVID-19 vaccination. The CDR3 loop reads CASSEGHSGNTIYF. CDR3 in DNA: TGTGCCAGCAGTGAAGGTCACTCTGGAAACACCATATATTTT.